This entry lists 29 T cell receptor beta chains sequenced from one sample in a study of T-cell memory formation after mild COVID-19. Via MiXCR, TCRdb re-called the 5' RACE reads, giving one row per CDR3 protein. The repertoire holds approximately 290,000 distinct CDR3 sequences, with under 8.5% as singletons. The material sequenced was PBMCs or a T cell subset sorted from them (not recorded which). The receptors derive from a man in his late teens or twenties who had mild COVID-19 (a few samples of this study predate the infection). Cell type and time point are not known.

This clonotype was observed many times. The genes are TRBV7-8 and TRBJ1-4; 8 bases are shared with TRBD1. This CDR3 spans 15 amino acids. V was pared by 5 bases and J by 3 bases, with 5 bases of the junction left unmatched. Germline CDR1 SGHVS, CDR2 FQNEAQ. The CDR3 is CASSNGQGSNEKLFF. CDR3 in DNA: TGTGCCAGCAGCAACGGACAGGGCTCTAATGAAAAACTGTTTTTT.

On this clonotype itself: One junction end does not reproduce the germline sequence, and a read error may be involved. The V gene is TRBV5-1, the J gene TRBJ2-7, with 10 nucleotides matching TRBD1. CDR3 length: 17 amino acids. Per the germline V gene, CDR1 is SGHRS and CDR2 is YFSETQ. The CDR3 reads CASSLGPGQGNTYEQYF. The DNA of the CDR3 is TGCGCCAGCAGTTTGGGGCCGGGACAGGGGAATACCTACGAGCAGTACTTC. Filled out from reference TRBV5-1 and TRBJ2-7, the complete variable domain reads KAGVTQTPRYLIKTRGQQVTLSCSPISGHRSVSWYQQTPGQGLQFLFEYFSETQRNKGNFPGRFSGRQFSNSRSEMNVSTLELGDSALYLCASSLGPGQGNTYEQYFGPGTRLTVT.

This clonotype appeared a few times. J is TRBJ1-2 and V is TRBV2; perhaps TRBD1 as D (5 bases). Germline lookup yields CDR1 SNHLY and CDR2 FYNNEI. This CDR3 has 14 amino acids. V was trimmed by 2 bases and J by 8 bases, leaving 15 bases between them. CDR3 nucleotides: TGTGCCAGCAGTGAACATGTCGGGACGGGAGGCTACACCTTC. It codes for CASSEHVGTGGYTF.

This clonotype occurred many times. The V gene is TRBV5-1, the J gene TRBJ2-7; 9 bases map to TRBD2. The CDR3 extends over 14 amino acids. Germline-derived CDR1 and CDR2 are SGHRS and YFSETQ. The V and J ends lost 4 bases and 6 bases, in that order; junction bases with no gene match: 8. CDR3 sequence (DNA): TGCGCCAGCAGCGCTGGACTAGCGTCTCGCGAGCAGTACTTC. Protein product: CASSAGLASREQYF.

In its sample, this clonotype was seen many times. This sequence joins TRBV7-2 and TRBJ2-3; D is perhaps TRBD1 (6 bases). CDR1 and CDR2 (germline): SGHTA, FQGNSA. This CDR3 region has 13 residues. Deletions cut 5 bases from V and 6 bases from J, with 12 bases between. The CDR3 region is CASSQGQGDTQYF. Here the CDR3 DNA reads TGTGCCAGCAGCCAGGGGCAGGGGGATACGCAGTATTTT.

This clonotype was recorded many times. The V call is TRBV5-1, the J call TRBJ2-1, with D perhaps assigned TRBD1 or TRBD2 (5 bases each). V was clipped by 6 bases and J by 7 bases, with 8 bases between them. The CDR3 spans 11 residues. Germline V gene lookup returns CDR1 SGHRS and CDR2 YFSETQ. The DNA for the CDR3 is TGCGCCAGCACATGGGGGAATGAGCAGTTCTTC. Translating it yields CASTWGNEQFF.

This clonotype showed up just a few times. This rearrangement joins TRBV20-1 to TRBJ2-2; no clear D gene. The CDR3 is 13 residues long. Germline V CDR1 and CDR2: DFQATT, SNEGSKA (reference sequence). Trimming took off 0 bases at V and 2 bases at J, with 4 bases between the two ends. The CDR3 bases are TGCAGTGCTAGAGATCTAAACACCGGGGAGCTGTTTTTT. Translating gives CSARDLNTGELFF.

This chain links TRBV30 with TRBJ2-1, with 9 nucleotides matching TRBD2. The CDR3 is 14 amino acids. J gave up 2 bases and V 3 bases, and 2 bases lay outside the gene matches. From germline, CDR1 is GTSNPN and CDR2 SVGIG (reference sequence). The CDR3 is CAWRRTSAYNEQFF. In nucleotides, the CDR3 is TGTGCCTGGAGGCGGACTAGCGCCTACAATGAGCAGTTCTTC.

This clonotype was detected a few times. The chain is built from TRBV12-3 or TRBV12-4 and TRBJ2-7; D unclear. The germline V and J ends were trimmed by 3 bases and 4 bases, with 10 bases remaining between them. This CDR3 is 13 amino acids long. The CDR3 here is CASSFWGTYEQYF. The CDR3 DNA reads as TGTGCCAGCAGTTTTTGGGGTACATACGAGCAGTACTTC.

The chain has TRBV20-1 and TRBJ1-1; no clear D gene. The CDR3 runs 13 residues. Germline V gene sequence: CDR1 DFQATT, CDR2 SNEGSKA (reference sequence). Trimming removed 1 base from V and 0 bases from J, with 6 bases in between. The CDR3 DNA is TGCAGTGCTAGAGGGGGATTGAACACTGAAGCTTTCTTT. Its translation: CSARGGLNTEAFF.

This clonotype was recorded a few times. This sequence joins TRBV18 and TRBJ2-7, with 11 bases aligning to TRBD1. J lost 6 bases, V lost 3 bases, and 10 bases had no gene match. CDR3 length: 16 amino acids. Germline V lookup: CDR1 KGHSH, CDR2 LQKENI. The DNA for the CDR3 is TGTGCCAGCTCACCCTCCCCCGGACAGGGGGCCCGCGAGCAGTACTTC. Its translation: CASSPSPGQGAREQYF.

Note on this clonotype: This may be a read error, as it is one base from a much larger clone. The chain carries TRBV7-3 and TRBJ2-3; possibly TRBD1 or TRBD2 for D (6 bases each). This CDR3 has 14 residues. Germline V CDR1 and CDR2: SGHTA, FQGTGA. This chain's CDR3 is CASSFGGDTDTHYF. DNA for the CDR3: TGTGCCAGCAGCTTCGGCGGGGACACAGATACGCATTATTTT. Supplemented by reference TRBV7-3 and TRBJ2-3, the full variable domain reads GAGVSQTPSNKVTEKGKYVELRCDPISGHTALYWYRQSLGQGPEFLIYFQGTGAADDSGLPNDRFFAVRPEGSVSTLKIQRTERGDSAVYLCASSFGGDTDTHYFGPGTRLTVL.

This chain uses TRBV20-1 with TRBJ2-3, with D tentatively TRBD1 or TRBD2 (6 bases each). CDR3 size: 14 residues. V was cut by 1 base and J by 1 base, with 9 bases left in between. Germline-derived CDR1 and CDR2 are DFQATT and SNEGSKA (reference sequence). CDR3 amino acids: CSARAEGGTDTQYF. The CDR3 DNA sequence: TGCAGTGCTAGAGCGGAGGGGGGCACAGATACGCAGTATTTT.

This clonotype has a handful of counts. The CDR3 here is CASSESIQAYGYTF. The CDR3 nucleotides are TGTGCCAGCAGTGAATCGATACAAGCCTATGGCTACACCTTC. The chain carries TRBV6-1 and TRBJ1-2; D call uncertain. Trimming shortened V by 2 bases and J by 4 bases, and 11 bases separated the two germline ends. Germline assignment: CDR1 MNHNS and CDR2 SASEGT. The CDR3 is 14 amino acids.

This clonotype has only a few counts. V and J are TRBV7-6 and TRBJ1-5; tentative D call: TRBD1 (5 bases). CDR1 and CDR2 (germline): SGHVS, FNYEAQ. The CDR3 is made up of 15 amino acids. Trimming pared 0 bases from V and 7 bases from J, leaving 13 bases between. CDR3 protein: CASSLAPGGGQPQHF. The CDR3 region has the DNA TGTGCCAGCAGCTTAGCACCGGGGGGAGGGCAGCCCCAGCATTTT.

The CDR3 nucleotides are TGTGCCAGCAGGATGGCAGGGGGGAATCAGCCCCAGCATTTT. It is translated as CASRMAGGNQPQHF. V gene TRBV12-3 or TRBV12-4 combines with J gene TRBJ1-5, with TRBD1 matching over 7 bases. The CDR3 has 14 residues. J was trimmed by 4 bases and V by 6 bases; bases with no gene match: 6.

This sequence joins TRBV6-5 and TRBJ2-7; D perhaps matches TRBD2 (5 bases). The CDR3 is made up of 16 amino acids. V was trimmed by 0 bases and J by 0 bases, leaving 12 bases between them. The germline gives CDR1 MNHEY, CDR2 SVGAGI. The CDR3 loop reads CASSYSTLTSSYEQYF. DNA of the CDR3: TGTGCCAGCAGTTACTCCACGCTAACTAGCTCCTACGAGCAGTACTTC.

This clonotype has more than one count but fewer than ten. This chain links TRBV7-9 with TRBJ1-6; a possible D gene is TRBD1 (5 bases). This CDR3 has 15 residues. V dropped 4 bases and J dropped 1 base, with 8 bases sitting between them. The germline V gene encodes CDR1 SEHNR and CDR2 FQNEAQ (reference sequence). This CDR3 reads CASSSSGSYNSPLHF. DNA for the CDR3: TGTGCCAGCAGCTCCTCAGGGTCCTATAATTCACCCCTCCACTTT.

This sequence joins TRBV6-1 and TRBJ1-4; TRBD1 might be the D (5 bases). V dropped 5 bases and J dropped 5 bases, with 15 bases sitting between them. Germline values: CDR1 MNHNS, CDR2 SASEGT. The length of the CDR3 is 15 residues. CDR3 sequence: CASSLHGGRNEKLFF. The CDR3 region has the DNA TGTGCCAGCAGTCTCCATGGGGGGAGGAATGAAAAACTGTTTTTT.

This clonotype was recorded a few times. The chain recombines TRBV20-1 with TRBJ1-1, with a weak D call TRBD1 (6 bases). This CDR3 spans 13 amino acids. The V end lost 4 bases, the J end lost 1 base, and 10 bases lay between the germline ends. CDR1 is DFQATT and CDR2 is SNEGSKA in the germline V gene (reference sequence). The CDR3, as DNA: TGCAGTGCTAATCAGGGGCCGAACACTGAAGCTTTCTTT. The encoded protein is CSANQGPNTEAFF.

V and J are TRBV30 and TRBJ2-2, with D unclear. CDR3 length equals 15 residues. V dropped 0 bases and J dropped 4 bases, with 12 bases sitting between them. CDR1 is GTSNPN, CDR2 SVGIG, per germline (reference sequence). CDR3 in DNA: TGTGCCTGGAGTGTAAGGCTTCGGGCCACCGGGGAGCTGTTTTTT. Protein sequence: CAWSVRLRATGELFF.

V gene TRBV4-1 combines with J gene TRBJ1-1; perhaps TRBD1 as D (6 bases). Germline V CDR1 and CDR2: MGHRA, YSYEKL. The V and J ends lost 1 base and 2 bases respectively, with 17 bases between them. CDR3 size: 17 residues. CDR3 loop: CASSQGSGGGTNTEAFF. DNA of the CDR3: TGCGCCAGCAGCCAAGGATCGGGGGGGGGCACTAACACTGAAGCTTTCTTT.

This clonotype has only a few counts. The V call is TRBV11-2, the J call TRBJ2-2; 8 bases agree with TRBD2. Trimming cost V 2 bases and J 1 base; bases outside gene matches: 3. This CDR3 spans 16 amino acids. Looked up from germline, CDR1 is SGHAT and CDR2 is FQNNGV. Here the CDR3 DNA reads TGTGCCAGCAGCTTAATCGCGGGGGGGAACACCGGGGAGCTGTTTTTT. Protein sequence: CASSLIAGGNTGELFF.

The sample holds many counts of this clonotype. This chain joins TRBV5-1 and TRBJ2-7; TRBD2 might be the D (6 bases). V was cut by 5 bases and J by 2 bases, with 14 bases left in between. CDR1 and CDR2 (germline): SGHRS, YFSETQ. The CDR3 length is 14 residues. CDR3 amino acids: CASSTRAGPYEQYF. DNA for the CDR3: TGCGCCAGCAGTACCCGAGCGGGCCCCTACGAGCAGTACTTC.

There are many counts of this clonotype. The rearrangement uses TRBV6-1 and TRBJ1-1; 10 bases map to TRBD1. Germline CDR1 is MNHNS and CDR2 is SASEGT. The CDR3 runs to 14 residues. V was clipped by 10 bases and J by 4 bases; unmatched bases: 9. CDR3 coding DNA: TGTGCCACTCATCCCTGGGACAGGGGCACTGAAGCTTTCTTT. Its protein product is CATHPWDRGTEAFF.

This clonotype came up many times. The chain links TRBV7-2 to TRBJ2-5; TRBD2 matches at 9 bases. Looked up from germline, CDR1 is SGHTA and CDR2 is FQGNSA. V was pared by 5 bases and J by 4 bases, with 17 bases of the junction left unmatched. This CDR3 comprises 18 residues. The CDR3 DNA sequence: TGTGCCAGCAGCCCAAACTATGCGGGGGGGCCTTTTCTAGAGACCCAGTACTTC. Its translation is CASSPNYAGGPFLETQYF.

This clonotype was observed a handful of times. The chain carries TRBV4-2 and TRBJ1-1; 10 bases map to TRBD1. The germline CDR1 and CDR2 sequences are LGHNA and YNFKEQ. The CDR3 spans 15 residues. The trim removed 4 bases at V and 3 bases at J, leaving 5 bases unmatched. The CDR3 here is CASSPTGGEDTEAFF. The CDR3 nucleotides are TGTGCCAGCAGCCCGACAGGGGGCGAGGACACTGAAGCTTTCTTT.

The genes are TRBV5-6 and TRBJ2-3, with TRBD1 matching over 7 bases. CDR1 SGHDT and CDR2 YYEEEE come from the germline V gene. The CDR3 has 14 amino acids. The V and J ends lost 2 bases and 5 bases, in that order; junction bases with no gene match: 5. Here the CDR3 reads CASSFGPGGDTQYF. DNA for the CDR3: TGTGCCAGCAGCTTCGGCCCAGGGGGAGATACGCAGTATTTT.

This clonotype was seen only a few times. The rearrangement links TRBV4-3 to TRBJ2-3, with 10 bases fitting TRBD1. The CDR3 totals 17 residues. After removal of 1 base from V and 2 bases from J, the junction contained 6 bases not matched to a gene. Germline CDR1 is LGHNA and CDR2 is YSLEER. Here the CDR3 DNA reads TGCGCCAGCAGCCAAGGGGCAGGGACAGGGGACACAGATACGCAGTATTTT. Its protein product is CASSQGAGTGDTDTQYF.